The 20 T cell receptor beta chains below all came from one sample that was sequenced in a study of cytomegalovirus exposure and HLA in healthy donors. A multiplex PCR was run with 60 Vbeta primers and 13 Jbeta primers. Here immunoSEQ multiplex PCR was the method, and the copy in TCRdb shows in-frame clones only, minus some. The table has roughly 120,000 clones, roughly 80% seen once. The specimen was PBMCs. Every receptor here comes from a female donor in good health and CMV-seropositive.

V is TRBV9 and J is TRBJ2-3; 7 bases are a match to TRBD2. CDR1 and CDR2 from the germline V gene are SGDLS and YYNGEE. The ends lost 1 base at V and 6 bases at J; junction bases unmatched: 5. This CDR3 is built from 14 residues. The CDR3 spells CASSVSGVPDTQYF. The CDR3 DNA follows: TGTGCCAGCAGCGTAAGCGGGGTTCCGGATACGCAGTATTTT. The whole variable domain, filled in from reference TRBV9 and TRBJ2-3, reads DSGVTQTPKHLITATGQRVTLRCSPRSGDLSVYWYQQSLDQGLQFLIQYYNGEERAKGNILERFSAQQFPDLHSELNLSSLELGDSALYFCASSVSGVPDTQYFGPGTRLTVL.

V and J are TRBV7-2 and TRBJ1-5; D unresolved. Germline V CDR1 and CDR2: SGHTA, FQGNSA. The V and J ends lost 2 bases and 1 base respectively, with 6 bases between them. The CDR3 runs to 14 residues. The CDR3 loop is CASSLYQSNQPQHF. As DNA, the CDR3 is TGTGCCAGCAGCTTATATCAGAGCAATCAGCCCCAGCATTTT.

The genes are TRBV9 and TRBJ1-1, with D possibly TRBD1 on 6 matching bases. Germline V gene sequence: CDR1 SGDLS, CDR2 YYNGEE. This CDR3 is built from 16 residues. The V and J ends lost 0 bases and 1 base respectively, with 13 bases between them. Here the CDR3 reads CASSVGLGGGNTEAFF. CDR3 coding DNA: TGTGCCAGCAGCGTAGGCTTGGGAGGGGGGAACACTGAAGCTTTCTTT.

The J gene is TRBJ2-6, the V gene TRBV19; D unclear. Germline CDR1 reads LNHDA; CDR2 reads SQIVND (reference sequence). CDR3 size: 13 residues. Trimming shortened V by 6 bases and J by 1 base, and 4 bases separated the two germline ends. The CDR3 DNA is TGTGCCAGTAGGTTATCTGGGGCCAACGTCCTGACTTTC. Amino acids: CASRLSGANVLTF.

The chain links TRBV4-3 to TRBJ1-6; D is possibly TRBD1 (6 bases). Trimming shortened V by 2 bases and J by 0 bases, and 20 bases separated the two germline ends. The CDR3 length is 20 residues. Germline CDR1 is LGHNA and CDR2 is YSLEER. The CDR3 is CASSQSVSGQGSSYNSPLHF. The CDR3 nucleotides read TGCGCCAGCAGCCAAAGTGTCTCAGGGCAGGGGAGCTCCTATAATTCACCCCTCCACTTT.

The genes are TRBV9 and TRBJ1-2; D gene ambiguous. Germline CDR1 and CDR2: SGDLS and YYNGEE. Trimming shortened V by 4 bases and J by 8 bases, and 18 bases separated the two germline ends. The CDR3 has 14 residues. Here the CDR3 DNA reads TGTGCCAGCAGCCTCGGAGGACCGGCGGGGGGCTACACCTTC. This codes for CASSLGGPAGGYTF.

The V gene is TRBV7-3, the J gene TRBJ2-3; maybe TRBD2 (6 bases). The CDR3 sequence is 15 residues long. Per germline, CDR1 SGHTA and CDR2 FQGTGA. Trimming removed 3 bases from V and 1 base from J, with 11 bases in between. CDR3: CASSLMGGRTDTQYF. DNA of the CDR3: TGTGCCAGCAGCTTGATGGGGGGTCGCACAGATACGCAGTATTTT.

The V call is TRBV2, the J call TRBJ2-1; TRBD1 is a possible D gene (5 bases). The V end was cut by 3 bases, the J end by 9 bases, with 21 bases between. The CDR3 consists of 16 residues. Germline V lookup: CDR1 SNHLY, CDR2 FYNNEI. CDR3 in amino acids: CASSDVRADLGGEQFF. The CDR3 DNA follows: TGTGCCAGCAGTGATGTCAGGGCCGATCTCGGTGGTGAGCAGTTCTTC.

The DNA of the CDR3 is TGTGCCAGCAGCCCATCAAGGGGGCCGATTGAAGCTTTCTTT. Amino acid sequence: CASSPSRGPIEAFF. V and J are TRBV5-8 and TRBJ1-1, with TRBD1 matching over 7 bases. Germline CDR1 reads SGHTS; CDR2 reads YDEGEE. The CDR3 sequence is 14 residues long. V shed 4 bases and J 7 bases; nucleotides not matched to a gene: 10.

Only a few counts were recorded for this clone. The V call is TRBV6-5, the J call TRBJ2-7, with 11 bases fitting TRBD1. The CDR3 runs to 15 residues. The junction had 5 bases not matched to a gene; V was cut back by 6 bases and J by 1 base. Germline V gene sequence: CDR1 MNHEY, CDR2 SVGAGI. In DNA form, the CDR3 reads TGTGCCAGCAGCTTCGGGACAGGGGGATCCTACGAGCAGTACTTC. The encoded protein is CASSFGTGGSYEQYF.

The rearrangement joins TRBV7-9 to TRBJ1-6; TRBD1 is a possible D gene (6 bases). Trimming cost V 3 bases and J 7 bases, with 13 bases left between them. The CDR3 length is 15 residues. The germline gives CDR1 SEHNR, CDR2 FQNEAQ (reference sequence). CDR3 protein: CASSFSTGGNSPLHF. CDR3 sequence (DNA): TGTGCCAGCAGCTTTTCGACAGGCGGAAATTCACCCCTCCACTTT.

The chain joins TRBV18 to TRBJ2-2; a weak D match, TRBD1 (6 bases). This CDR3 has 14 amino acids. Trimming shortened V by 1 base and J by 5 bases, and 8 bases separated the two germline ends. Germline CDR1 and CDR2: KGHSH and LQKENI. The CDR3: CASSPLGQTGELFF. Here the CDR3 DNA reads TGTGCCAGCTCACCACTTGGACAGACCGGGGAGCTGTTTTTT.

The gene calls are TRBV2 and TRBJ1-1; D gene ambiguous. The CDR3 sequence is 14 residues long. Per the germline V gene, CDR1 is SNHLY and CDR2 is FYNNEI. Between the trimmed V and J ends, which lost 4 bases and 2 bases, there was a span of 11 bases. The CDR3 bases are TGTGCCAGCAGTGCCTCACGGTCTAACACTGAAGCTTTCTTT. This sequence encodes CASSASRSNTEAFF.

This clone was picked up one time. The rearrangement uses TRBV2 and TRBJ1-3; perhaps TRBD1 as D (5 bases). From germline, CDR1 is SNHLY and CDR2 FYNNEI. Trimming left V 3 bases short and J 4 bases short, with 13 bases between. The CDR3 runs 15 residues. The CDR3 protein is CASSEEGAYGNTIYF. The CDR3 DNA sequence: TGTGCCAGCAGTGAGGAAGGGGCATACGGAAACACCATATATTTT.

J is TRBJ1-1 and V is TRBV6-5, with unresolved D. The V gene's germline CDR1 is MNHEY and CDR2 SVGAGI. Between the trimmed V and J ends, which lost 8 bases and 0 bases, there was a span of 10 bases. The CDR3 runs to 13 residues. CDR3 protein: CASWAIMNTEAFF. The CDR3 nucleotides read TGTGCCAGCTGGGCCATCATGAACACTGAAGCTTTCTTT.

The chain combines TRBV9 with TRBJ1-6, with D possibly being TRBD1 (5 bases). The V end was cut by 0 bases, the J end by 9 bases, with 10 bases between. There are 14 residues in the CDR3. Germline V gene lookup returns CDR1 SGDLS and CDR2 YYNGEE. CDR3 bases: TGTGCCAGCAGCGTAGAGGGGATGTCTTCACCCCTCCACTTT. Amino acids: CASSVEGMSSPLHF.

The CDR3 loop reads CASYTRRDGYTF. As DNA, the CDR3 is TGTGCCAGCTACACCCGGAGGGATGGCTACACCTTC. This chain joins TRBV27 and TRBJ1-2; D remains unclear. The V gene's germline CDR1 is MNHEY and CDR2 SMNVEV (reference sequence). V lost 8 bases, J lost 6 bases, and 13 bases lay in between. The CDR3 extends over 12 amino acids.

The chain carries TRBV12-2 and TRBJ2-3; TRBD1, as called in the table, went unchecked against the DNA. TRBV12-2 has pseudogene status. This CDR3 has 15 residues. The CDR3 loop is CASRSHTGGPDTQYF. The DNA for the CDR3 is TGTGCAAGTCGCTCACACACAGGGGGCCCAGATACGCAGTATTTT.

This rearrangement joins TRBV9 to TRBJ2-7, with D possibly TRBD2 on 7 matching bases. V lost 3 bases and J 3 bases, leaving 19 bases between the germline ends. The CDR3 has 16 residues. Germline V gene lookup returns CDR1 SGDLS and CDR2 YYNGEE. CDR3 nucleotide sequence: TGTGCCAGCAGCGCGCACGGGGGCGCGGGAGTCTACGAGCAGTACTTC. Translated, it gives CASSAHGGAGVYEQYF.

The chain's CDR3 is CASSLDRDRVEKLFF. CDR3 sequence (DNA): TGTGCCAGCAGTTTAGATCGGGACAGGGTCGAAAAACTGTTTTTT. The gene calls are TRBV28 and TRBJ1-4, with 9 bases fitting TRBD1. The CDR3 is 15 residues long. Germline CDR1 and CDR2: MDHEN and SYDVKM. With V trimmed by 2 bases and J by 8 bases, 6 bases remained unmatched.